These 14 T cell receptor beta chains came from one sample sequenced in a study of T-cell reconstitution after alpha-beta-depleted transplantation in children. As it was prepared, the TCRbeta library received unique molecular identifiers. TCRdb used MiXCR to reprocess the PCR reads, holding one entry per CDR3 protein. The sample has fewer than 350,000 distinct CDR3 sequences; roughly a tenth are singletons. Source: PBMCs, taken before TCRalphabeta/CD19-depleted stem cell transplant. Receptor source: a boy less than two years old with acute myeloid leukemia, due to receive a stem cell transplant.

This clonotype was seen only a few times. The chain couples TRBV6-2 or TRBV6-3 to TRBJ2-7; D gene uncertain. The length of the CDR3 is 15 residues. Germline lookup yields CDR1 MNHEY and CDR2 SVGEGT. V dropped 3 bases and J dropped 0 bases, with 12 bases sitting between them. The CDR3 region is CASSYRRRSSYEQYF. DNA for the CDR3: TGTGCCAGCAGTTATCGACGGCGGAGCTCCTACGAGCAGTACTTC.

This clonotype showed up many times. V is TRBV11-3 and J is TRBJ1-5; 9 bases line up with TRBD1. The V segment lost 3 bases and the J segment 3 bases; nucleotides outside the gene matches: 9. The length of the CDR3 is 17 residues. Germline V gene lookup returns CDR1 SGHNT and CDR2 YENEEA. CDR3 DNA: TGTGCCAGCAGCTTCCCGGAGGACAGGGGCCTCAATCAGCCCCAGCATTTT. Its protein product is CASSFPEDRGLNQPQHF.

This clonotype was counted a few times. The rearrangement links TRBV3-1 to TRBJ2-5; 15 bases are shared with TRBD2. CDR3 length equals 17 residues. V was clipped by 4 bases and J by 5 bases; unmatched bases: 8. The V gene's germline CDR1 is LGHDT and CDR2 YNNKEL (reference sequence). CDR3 amino acids: CASSPGTSGGSWETQYF. CDR3 DNA sequence: TGTGCCAGCAGCCCCGGGACTAGCGGGGGGTCTTGGGAGACCCAGTACTTC.

This clonotype turned up a few times. The chain has TRBV28 and TRBJ1-6; 7 nucleotides agree with TRBD1. The J segment lost 9 bases and the V segment lost 9 bases, leaving 8 bases of the junction unmatched. The germline V gene encodes CDR1 MDHEN and CDR2 SYDVKM. The CDR3 contains 13 residues. The CDR3: CASQKGARSPLHF. The CDR3 nucleotides read TGTGCCAGTCAAAAGGGGGCGCGTTCACCCCTCCACTTT.

This clonotype was recorded many times. This rearrangement joins TRBV6-2 or TRBV6-3 to TRBJ2-7; D gene uncertain. Trimming pared 0 bases from V and 4 bases from J, leaving 4 bases between. Germline V lookup: CDR1 MNHEY, CDR2 SVGEGT. The CDR3 covers 12 residues. The DNA for the CDR3 is TGTGCCAGCAGTTACTCAGCGTACGAGCAGTACTTC. Translating it yields CASSYSAYEQYF.

The J gene is TRBJ2-5, the V gene TRBV18; no clear D. In germline, CDR1 is KGHSH, CDR2 LQKENI. Trimming stripped 0 bases from V and 5 bases from J, with 19 bases between. The CDR3 covers 17 residues. CDR3 nucleotide sequence: TGTGCCAGCTCACCACCGTCCCTCTCTCTCTCCCGGGAGACCCAGTACTTC. This sequence encodes CASSPPSLSLSRETQYF.

The chain recombines TRBV11-2 with TRBJ2-1; D is uncertain. The ends were cut back, 3 bases at V and 5 bases at J, with 8 bases in the middle. Germline CDR1 SGHAT, CDR2 FQNNGV. This CDR3 region has 13 residues. CDR3 in amino acids: CASSLDLHNEQFF. In DNA, the CDR3 is TGTGCCAGCAGCTTGGATCTCCACAATGAGCAGTTCTTC.

Many counts were recorded for this clonotype. The chain couples TRBV4-2 to TRBJ2-5; D not resolved. This CDR3 is built from 11 residues. Germline assignment: CDR1 LGHNA and CDR2 YNFKEQ. V dropped 3 bases and J dropped 2 bases, with 1 base sitting between them. CDR3: CASSHQETQYF. CDR3 nucleotide sequence: TGTGCCAGCAGCCATCAAGAGACCCAGTACTTC.

This clonotype has a count of ten or more. V and J are TRBV25-1 and TRBJ1-1, with 7 positions matching TRBD1. Germline CDR1 MGHDK, CDR2 SYGVNS. V dropped 1 base and J dropped 0; count of bases not matched to a gene: 5. CDR3 length: 16 amino acids. CDR3 DNA: TGTGCCAGCAGTGAATGGGGGGACAGAATGAACACTGAAGCTTTCTTT. As protein: CASSEWGDRMNTEAFF.

The rearrangement joins TRBV4-2 to TRBJ1-5, with TRBD1 matching over 11 bases. The CDR3 is made up of 14 amino acids. Germline CDR1 is LGHNA and CDR2 is YNFKEQ. CDR3 protein: CGSSPDRGLQPQHF. DNA for the CDR3: TGTGGGAGCAGCCCGGACAGGGGGCTCCAGCCCCAGCATTTT.

This clonotype was seen a few times. The chain links TRBV30 to TRBJ1-2; tentatively, D is TRBD1 (5 bases). With 1 base removed from V and 4 bases from J, the gap between germline ends came to 7 bases. From germline, CDR1 is GTSNPN and CDR2 SVGIG (reference sequence). The CDR3 runs 12 residues. The CDR3 protein is CAWSAGGYGYTF. The DNA of the CDR3 is TGTGCCTGGAGTGCGGGGGGCTATGGCTACACCTTC.

This clonotype was detected a few times. The chain joins TRBV9 to TRBJ2-1; D may match TRBD1 or TRBD2 (5 bases each). Germline values: CDR1 SGDLS, CDR2 YYNGEE. The CDR3 runs 13 residues. Trimming removed 0 bases at V and 12 bases at J, with 13 bases between. The CDR3 reads CASSVEIQGRQFF. CDR3 in DNA: TGTGCCAGCAGCGTAGAAATCCAGGGACGGCAGTTCTTC.

In regard to this clonotype: A much larger clone sits a single nucleotide away, making a read error possible. The chain couples TRBV25-1 to TRBJ2-3, with D possibly TRBD2 on 6 matching bases. The CDR3 length is 18 residues. Germline V gene data show CDR1 as MGHDK and CDR2 as SYGVNS. As DNA, the CDR3 is TGTGCCAGCAGTGAAGTCAAAGGACTAACCTCTAGCACAAATACGCAGTATTTT. This codes for CASSEVKGLTSSTNTQYF.

There are many counts of this clonotype. The chain joins TRBV27 to TRBJ2-3; 10 nucleotides agree with TRBD2. V trimming: 7 bases; J trimming: 3 bases; junction bases outside the gene matches: 10. CDR3 length: 16 amino acids. Germline CDR1 is MNHEY and CDR2 is SMNVEV (reference sequence). CDR3 nucleotides: TGTGCCAGCAATACGAGCGGGAGGGCCAAGACAGATACGCAGTATTTT. It yields the protein CASNTSGRAKTDTQYF.